This TCR beta chain is from a study of tissue T cells after allogeneic stem cell transplantation. Profiled with immunoSEQ multiplex PCR; TCRdb holds only in-frame clones, not every one. Of fewer than 900 clones detected, 74% appear once; the ten largest clones hold 32%. Trimming took off 4 bases at V and 6 bases at J, with 12 bases between the two ends. The CDR3 covers 13 residues. Germline V gene data show CDR1 as SGHKS and CDR2 as YYEKEE (reference sequence). This clonotype was obtained from a female patient between 18 and 55 years old with steroid-refractory graft-versus-host disease after an allogeneic stem cell transplant. A share of the T cells may be of graft donor origin. This rearrangement joins TRBV5-5 to TRBJ2-3; D gene ambiguous. This sample comprised bone marrow, obtained at autopsy. In DNA, the CDR3 is TGTGCCAGCAGCCCGGACCCCGGGGATACGCAGTATTTT. This encodes CASSPDPGDTQYF.